This entry describes one T cell receptor beta chain. Its antigen is unidentified. This table comes from immunoSEQ multiplex PCR, and its TCRdb copy is limited to in-frame clones, with some not included. This table holds 2.5 million or so clones, roughly 92% found once. This sample is drawn from a study of shared clonotypes between healthy human individuals. The study's findings and limits: Clonotype sharing across several donors was observed for roughly 5% of naive CD4 clonotypes.

CD4+ cells were split into CD45RA+ naive and CD45RA-negative memory subsets. V trimming: 3 bases; J trimming: 2 bases; junction bases outside the gene matches: 4. The CDR3 extends over 15 amino acids. Germline lookup yields CDR1 SGHRS and CDR2 YFSETQ. The chain employs TRBV5-1 and TRBJ2-3, with 9 bases identical to TRBD2. The sequenced material came from naive CD4+ T cells sorted from blood. The subset is: CD45RA+ positively selected. The sequence was obtained from a man aged 18 to 29 in good health. CDR3 nucleotides: TGCGCCAGCAGCTCTATAGCGGGGGTCACAGATACGCAGTATTTT. Residues: CASSSIAGVTDTQYF. Full variable domain (outside the CDR3, taken from reference TRBV5-1 and TRBJ2-3): KAGVTQTPRYLIKTRGQQVTLSCSPISGHRSVSWYQQTPGQGLQFLFEYFSETQRNKGNFPGRFSGRQFSNSRSEMNVSTLELGDSALYLCASSSIAGVTDTQYFGPGTRLTVL.